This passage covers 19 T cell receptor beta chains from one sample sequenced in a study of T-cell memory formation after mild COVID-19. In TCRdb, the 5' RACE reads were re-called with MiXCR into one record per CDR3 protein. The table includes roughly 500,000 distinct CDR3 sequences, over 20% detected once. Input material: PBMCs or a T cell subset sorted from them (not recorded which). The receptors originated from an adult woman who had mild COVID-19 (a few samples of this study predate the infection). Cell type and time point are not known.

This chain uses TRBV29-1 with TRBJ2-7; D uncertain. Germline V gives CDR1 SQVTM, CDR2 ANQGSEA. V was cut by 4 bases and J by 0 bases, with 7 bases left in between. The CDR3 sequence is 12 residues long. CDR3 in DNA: TGCAGCGTTGTAGACAACTCCTACGAGCAGTACTTC. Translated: CSVVDNSYEQYF.

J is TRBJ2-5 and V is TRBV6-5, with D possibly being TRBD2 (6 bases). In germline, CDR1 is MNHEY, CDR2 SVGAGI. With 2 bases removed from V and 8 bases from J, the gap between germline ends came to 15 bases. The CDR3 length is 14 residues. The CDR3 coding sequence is TGTGCCAGCAGTTACGGAGGACTAAGCAGAACCCAGTACTTC. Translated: CASSYGGLSRTQYF.

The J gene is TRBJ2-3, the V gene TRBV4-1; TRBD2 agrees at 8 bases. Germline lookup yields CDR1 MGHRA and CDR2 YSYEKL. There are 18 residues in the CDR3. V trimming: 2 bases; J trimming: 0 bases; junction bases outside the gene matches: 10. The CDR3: CASSQSRGGNPSTDTQYF. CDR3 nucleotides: TGCGCCAGCAGCCAATCCCGCGGGGGGAACCCTAGCACAGATACGCAGTATTTT.

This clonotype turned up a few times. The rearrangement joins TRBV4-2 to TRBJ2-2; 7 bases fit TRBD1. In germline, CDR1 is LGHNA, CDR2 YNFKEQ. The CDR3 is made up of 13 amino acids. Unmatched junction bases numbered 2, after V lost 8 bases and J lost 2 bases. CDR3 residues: CASGTVNTGELFF. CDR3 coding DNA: TGTGCCAGCGGGACAGTTAACACCGGGGAGCTGTTTTTT.

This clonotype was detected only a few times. In DNA form, the CDR3 reads TGTGCCAGCAGCAAGGGGTTGAACGAGCAGTACTTC. It is translated as CASSKGLNEQYF. The chain employs TRBV21-1 and TRBJ2-7. TRBV21-1 is a pseudogene locus. This CDR3 has 12 residues.

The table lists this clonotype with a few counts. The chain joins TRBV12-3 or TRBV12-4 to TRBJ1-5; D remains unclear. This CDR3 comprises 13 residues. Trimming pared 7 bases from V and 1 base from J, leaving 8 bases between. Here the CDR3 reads CASTRRSNQPQHF. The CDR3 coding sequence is TGTGCCAGCACCCGACGGAGCAATCAGCCCCAGCATTTT.

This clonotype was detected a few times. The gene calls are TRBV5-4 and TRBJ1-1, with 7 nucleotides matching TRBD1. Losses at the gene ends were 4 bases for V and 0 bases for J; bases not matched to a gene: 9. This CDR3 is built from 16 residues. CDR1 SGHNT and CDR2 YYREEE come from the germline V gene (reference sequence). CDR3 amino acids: CASSPGQARVNTEAFF. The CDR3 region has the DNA TGTGCCAGCAGCCCTGGACAGGCCAGGGTGAACACTGAAGCTTTCTTT.

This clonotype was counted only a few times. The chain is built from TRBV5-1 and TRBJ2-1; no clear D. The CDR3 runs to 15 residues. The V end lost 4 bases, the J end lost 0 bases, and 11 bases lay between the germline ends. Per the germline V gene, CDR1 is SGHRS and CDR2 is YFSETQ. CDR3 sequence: CASSPYGSSYNEQFF. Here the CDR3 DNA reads TGCGCCAGCAGCCCTTATGGAAGCTCCTACAATGAGCAGTTCTTC.

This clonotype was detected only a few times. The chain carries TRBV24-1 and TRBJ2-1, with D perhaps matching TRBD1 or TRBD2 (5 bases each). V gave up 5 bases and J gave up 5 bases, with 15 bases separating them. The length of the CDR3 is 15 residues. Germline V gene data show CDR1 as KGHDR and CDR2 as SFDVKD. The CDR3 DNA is TGTGCCACCAGTGTCCTCCGGGACGATCACAATGAGCAGTTCTTC. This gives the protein CATSVLRDDHNEQFF.

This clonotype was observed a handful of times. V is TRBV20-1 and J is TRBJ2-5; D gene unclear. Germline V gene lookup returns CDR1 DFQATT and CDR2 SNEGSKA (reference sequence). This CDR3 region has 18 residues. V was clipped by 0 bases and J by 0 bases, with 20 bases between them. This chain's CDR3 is CSARDQVAVTTYQETQYF. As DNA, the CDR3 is TGCAGTGCTAGAGATCAGGTCGCGGTTACAACGTACCAAGAGACCCAGTACTTC.

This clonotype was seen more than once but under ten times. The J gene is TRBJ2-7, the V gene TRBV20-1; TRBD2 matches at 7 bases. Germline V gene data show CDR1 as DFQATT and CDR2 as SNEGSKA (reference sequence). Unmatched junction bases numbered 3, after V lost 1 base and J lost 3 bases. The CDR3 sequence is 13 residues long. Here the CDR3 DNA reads TGCAGTGCTAGAGTCGGGGGGTTCTACGAGCAGTACTTC. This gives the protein CSARVGGFYEQYF.

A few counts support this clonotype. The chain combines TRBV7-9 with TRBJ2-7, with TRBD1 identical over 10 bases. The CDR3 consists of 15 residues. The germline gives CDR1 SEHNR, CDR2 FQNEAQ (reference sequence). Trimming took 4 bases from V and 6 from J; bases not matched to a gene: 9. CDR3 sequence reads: CASSYFGTGEAEQYF. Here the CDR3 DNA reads TGTGCCAGCAGCTACTTCGGGACAGGGGAAGCCGAGCAGTACTTC.

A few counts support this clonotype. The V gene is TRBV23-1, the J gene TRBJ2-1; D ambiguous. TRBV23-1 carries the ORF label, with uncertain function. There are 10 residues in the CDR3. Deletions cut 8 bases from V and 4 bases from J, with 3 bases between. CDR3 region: CASPYNEQFF. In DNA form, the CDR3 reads TGCGCCAGCCCATACAATGAGCAGTTCTTC.

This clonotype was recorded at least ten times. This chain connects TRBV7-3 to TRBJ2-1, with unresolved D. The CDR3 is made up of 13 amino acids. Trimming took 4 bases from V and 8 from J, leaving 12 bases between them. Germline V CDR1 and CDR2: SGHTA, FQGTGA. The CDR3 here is CASSSIFGDEQFF. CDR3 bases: TGTGCCAGCAGCTCGATCTTTGGTGATGAGCAGTTCTTC.

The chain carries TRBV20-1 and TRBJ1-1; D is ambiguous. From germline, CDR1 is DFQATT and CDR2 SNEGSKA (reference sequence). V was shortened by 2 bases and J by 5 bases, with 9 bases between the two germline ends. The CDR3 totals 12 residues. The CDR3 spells CSARKSGTEAFF. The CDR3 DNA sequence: TGCAGTGCTAGAAAGTCGGGGACTGAAGCTTTCTTT.

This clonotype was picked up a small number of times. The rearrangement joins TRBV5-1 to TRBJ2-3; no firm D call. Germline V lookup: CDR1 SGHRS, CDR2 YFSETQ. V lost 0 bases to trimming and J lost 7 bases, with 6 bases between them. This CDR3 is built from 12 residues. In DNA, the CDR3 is TGCGCCAGCAGCTTGGAGACGTATACGCAGTATTTT. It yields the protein CASSLETYTQYF.

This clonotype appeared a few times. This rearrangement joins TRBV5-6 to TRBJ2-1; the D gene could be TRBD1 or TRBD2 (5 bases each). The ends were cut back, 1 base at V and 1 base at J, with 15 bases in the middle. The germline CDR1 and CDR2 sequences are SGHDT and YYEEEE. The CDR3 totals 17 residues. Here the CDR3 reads CASSLTGTALSYNEQFF. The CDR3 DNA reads TGTGCCAGCAGCTTGACCGGGACCGCCTTGTCCTACAATGAGCAGTTCTTC.

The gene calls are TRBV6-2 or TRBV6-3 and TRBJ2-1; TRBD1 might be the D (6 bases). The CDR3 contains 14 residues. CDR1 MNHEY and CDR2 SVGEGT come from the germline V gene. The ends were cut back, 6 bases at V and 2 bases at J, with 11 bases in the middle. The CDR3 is CASRTDSPYNEQFF. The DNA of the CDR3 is TGTGCCAGCAGAACGGACAGCCCCTACAATGAGCAGTTCTTC.

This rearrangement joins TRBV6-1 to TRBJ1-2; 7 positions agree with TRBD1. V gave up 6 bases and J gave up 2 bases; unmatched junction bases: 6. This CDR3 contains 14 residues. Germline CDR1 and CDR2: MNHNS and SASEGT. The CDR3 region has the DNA TGTGCCAGCAGACCCCAGGGGGTAAACTATGGCTACACCTTC. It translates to CASRPQGVNYGYTF.